These 10 T cell receptor beta chains came from one sample sequenced in a study of early T cells in non-severe SARS-CoV-2 infection. TCRdb recomputed calls from the 5' RACE reads with MiXCR, one row per CDR3 protein. The table records 65,000 to 70,000 distinct CDR3 sequences, roughly a tenth of them present only once. Specimen: whole blood. The source of these receptors is an adult who was a healthcare worker with PCR-confirmed SARS-CoV-2 infection or an uninfected control (not recorded which).

This clonotype was counted many times. This chain connects TRBV7-9 to TRBJ1-1; D may be TRBD1 (5 bases). Germline values: CDR1 SEHNR, CDR2 FQNEAQ (reference sequence). With 4 bases removed from V and 1 base from J, the gap between germline ends came to 7 bases. The CDR3 loop spans 13 amino acids. The CDR3 reads CASSYGANTEAFF. The CDR3 nucleotides are TGTGCCAGCAGCTACGGGGCGAACACTGAAGCTTTCTTT.

This clonotype showed up just a few times. The chain combines TRBV27 with TRBJ2-7; TRBD1 might be the D (5 bases). The CDR3 length is 13 residues. The germline CDR1 and CDR2 sequences are MNHEY and SMNVEV (reference sequence). The V end lost 5 bases, the J end lost 6 bases, and 14 bases lay between the germline ends. CDR3 residues: CASSPHLGAEQYF. In nucleotides, the CDR3 is TGTGCCAGCAGTCCTCACTTAGGGGCCGAGCAGTACTTC.

This clonotype was recorded many times. The rearrangement links TRBV29-1 to TRBJ2-1; 7 bases are a match to TRBD2. Germline values: CDR1 SQVTM, CDR2 ANQGSEA. The CDR3 extends over 13 amino acids. With 6 bases clipped from V and 7 bases from J, the junction kept 9 bases outside the gene matches. CDR3 sequence: CSVSSGRGNEQFF. In DNA, the CDR3 is TGCAGCGTCTCTAGCGGCCGTGGAAATGAGCAGTTCTTC.

This clonotype was counted a few times. The rearrangement joins TRBV11-2 to TRBJ2-2; D remains unclear. The V end was cut by 5 bases, the J end by 1 base, with 20 bases between. This CDR3 spans 18 amino acids. Germline assignment: CDR1 SGHAT and CDR2 FQNNGV. In DNA form, the CDR3 reads TGTGCCAGCAGCCCCCGCCTAGTATTAGTGAAGAACACCGGGGAGCTGTTTTTT. It encodes CASSPRLVLVKNTGELFF.

This sequence joins TRBV27 and TRBJ2-1, with D possibly TRBD1 on 5 matching bases. The V gene lost 5 bases and the J gene lost 4 bases, with 9 bases spanning the gap. CDR3 length: 13 amino acids. CDR1 and CDR2 from the germline V gene are MNHEY and SMNVEV (reference sequence). The DNA of the CDR3 is TGTGCCAGCAGTCTAGACAGTTACAATGAGCAGTTCTTC. Translating gives CASSLDSYNEQFF.

The rearrangement links TRBV29-1 to TRBJ1-6, with 7 bases fitting TRBD1. Germline assignment: CDR1 SQVTM and CDR2 ANQGSEA. The length of the CDR3 is 13 residues. Trimming cost V 3 bases and J 11 bases; bases outside gene matches: 7. This chain's CDR3 is CSVEGTVGAPLHF. In DNA, the CDR3 is TGCAGCGTTGAGGGGACAGTAGGAGCACCCCTCCACTTT.

This clonotype was detected ten times or more. The chain carries TRBV9 and TRBJ1-2, with D possibly TRBD1 on 5 matching bases. Germline V gives CDR1 SGDLS, CDR2 YYNGEE. The CDR3 is made up of 15 amino acids. With 2 bases removed from V and 4 bases from J, the gap between germline ends came to 15 bases. CDR3 sequence reads: CASSVGGDPTYGYTF. In nucleotides, the CDR3 is TGTGCCAGCAGCGTCGGGGGAGATCCAACCTATGGCTACACCTTC. Using reference TRBV9 and TRBJ1-2 for the parts outside the CDR3, the full variable domain is DSGVTQTPKHLITATGQRVTLRCSPRSGDLSVYWYQQSLDQGLQFLIQYYNGEERAKGNILERFSAQQFPDLHSELNLSSLELGDSALYFCASSVGGDPTYGYTFGSGTRLTVV.

This clonotype has at least ten counts. The chain links TRBV28 to TRBJ2-2; tentative D call: TRBD2 (6 bases). CDR1 and CDR2 from the germline V gene are MDHEN and SYDVKM. CDR3 length equals 16 residues. The germline V and J ends were trimmed by 3 bases and 1 base, with 12 bases remaining between them. CDR3 protein: CASSLGGGMNTGELFF. CDR3 sequence (DNA): TGTGCCAGCAGTTTGGGAGGAGGGATGAACACCGGGGAGCTGTTTTTT.

This chain uses TRBV5-6 with TRBJ1-2; 10 bases map to TRBD1. The CDR3 length is 14 residues. The germline V gene encodes CDR1 SGHDT and CDR2 YYEEEE. Trimming removed 0 bases from V and 6 bases from J; junction bases left unmatched: 2. CDR3 in DNA: TGTGCCAGCAGCTTGGTGGGACAGGGGAATGGCTACACCTTC. It translates to CASSLVGQGNGYTF.

This clonotype turned up a few times. CDR3 DNA: TGTGCCAGCAGCACCCCGAGCGGGGCAGATACGCAGTATTTT. Encoded protein: CASSTPSGADTQYF. V usage is TRBV6-1 and J usage is TRBJ2-3; 7 bases align to TRBD2. V trimming: 6 bases; J trimming: 4 bases; junction bases outside the gene matches: 7. The CDR3 length is 14 residues. Germline V gene sequence: CDR1 MNHNS, CDR2 SASEGT.